This T cell receptor beta chain derives from a study of blood T cell repertoires in COVID-19. Some clones are missing from TCRdb's copy, which holds only in-frame ones; the method was immunoSEQ multiplex PCR. The sample yields 250,000 to 300,000 clones, about 85% seen once. Per the germline V gene, CDR1 is MNHEY and CDR2 is SMNVEV (reference sequence). Losses at the gene ends were 2 bases for V and 2 bases for J; bases not matched to a gene: 4. This CDR3 comprises 15 residues. This TCR was recovered from a woman aged 45 to 65 who had recovered from COVID-19. The chain uses TRBV27 and TRBJ2-7; 9 bases are a match to TRBD1. Sequenced material: peripheral blood. CDR3 in amino acids: CASSLVGQGTYEQYF. The CDR3 DNA sequence: TGTGCCAGCAGTTTAGTGGGACAGGGCACCTACGAGCAGTACTTC.